The clone carrying this T cell receptor (beta chain) was observed many times. Its target is unknown. These data are taken from a study of CD8 T cells in ankylosing spondylitis. Trimming pared 3 bases from V and 5 bases from J, leaving 19 bases between. This CDR3 is built from 17 residues. Germline V gene data show CDR1 as SEHNR and CDR2 as FQNEAQ (reference sequence). MiXCR, applied by TCRdb to the 5' RACE reads, yields one record per CDR3 protein. This repertoire shows about 500,000 distinct CDR3 sequences, about 5.4% found once; its top ten account for around 3.5%. General study points: Apparently characteristic of ankylosing spondylitis blood was a TCR beta motif (about 8 highly homologous variants).

Sequencing was carried out using blood, either unsorted or a sorted T cell fraction (not recorded which). The clonotype comes from a male donor with ankylosing spondylitis. J is TRBJ1-4 and V is TRBV7-9; possibly TRBD1 for D (6 bases). This CDR3 is CASSFFVGTPKNEKLFF. The CDR3 region has the DNA TGTGCCAGCAGCTTTTTCGTCGGGACACCTAAAAATGAAAAACTGTTTTTT.